The 14 T cell receptor beta chains in this list originate from one sample, sequenced in a study of Tregs in tolerant kidney transplant recipients. TCRdb keeps only in-frame clones here, not all; method: immunoSEQ multiplex PCR. The data hold roughly 80,000 clones, with around nine tenths observed a single time. The nonmyeloablative bone marrow transplants came from related graft donors, with transient mixed chimerism. The sample here was CD4+ T cells from blood (PBMCs), taken 24 months after the transplant. Receptor source: a human patient who received a combined kidney and bone marrow transplant. Some T cells here may be from the graft donor.

The rearrangement joins TRBV19 to TRBJ1-5; the match to TRBD1 covers 7 bases. CDR3 length: 16 residues. CDR1 LNHDA and CDR2 SQIVND come from the germline V gene (reference sequence). V shed 0 bases and J 9 bases; nucleotides not matched to a gene: 11. In DNA, the CDR3 is TGTGCCAGTAGTATAGATCGGAGAGGGGGCGGAAGGCCCCAGCATTTT. Protein product: CASSIDRRGGGRPQHF.

The chain employs TRBV5-1 and TRBJ2-5; TRBD2 might be the D (6 bases). This CDR3 has 14 amino acids. CDR1 SGHRS and CDR2 YFSETQ come from the germline V gene. V was clipped by 0 bases and J by 5 bases, with 11 bases between them. The CDR3 is CASSLAGVEETQYF. For the CDR3, the DNA is TGCGCCAGCAGCTTGGCGGGAGTAGAGGAGACCCAGTACTTC.

The CDR3 DNA reads TGTGCCAGCAGCTTAGGATCGAGGGGGCCCCCGGGCTATGGCTACACCTTC. Amino acids: CASSLGSRGPPGYGYTF. The genes are TRBV11-3 and TRBJ1-2; TRBD1 matches 7 bases. Looked up from germline, CDR1 is SGHNT and CDR2 is YENEEA. Germline trimming cut 1 base from V and 4 bases from J; bases unmatched to any gene: 12. This CDR3 has 17 residues.

This clone was recorded only once. This chain links TRBV7-2 with TRBJ1-1; 7 bases are a match to TRBD1. The CDR3 consists of 15 residues. V dropped 1 base and J dropped 3; count of bases not matched to a gene: 5. Germline CDR1 SGHTA, CDR2 FQGNSA. The CDR3 region is CASSLVTGLDTEAFF. The DNA of the CDR3 is TGTGCCAGCAGCTTAGTGACAGGGCTGGACACTGAAGCTTTCTTT.

The rearrangement uses TRBV7-2 and TRBJ2-3, with 11 bases fitting TRBD2. V shed 5 bases and J 2 bases; nucleotides not matched to a gene: 6. Germline V gives CDR1 SGHTA, CDR2 FQGNSA. The CDR3 sequence is 16 residues long. The CDR3 region is CASSPWTSGYTDTQYF. The DNA of the CDR3 is TGTGCCAGCAGCCCCTGGACTAGCGGGTACACAGATACGCAGTATTTT. The full variable domain, with the rest looked up from reference TRBV7-2 and TRBJ2-3, is GAGVSQSPSNKVTEKGKDVELRCDPISGHTALYWYRQSLGQGLEFLIYFQGNSAPDKSGLPSDRFSAERTGGSVSTLTIQRTQQEDSAVYLCASSPWTSGYTDTQYFGPGTRLTVL.

The chain recombines TRBV11-2 with TRBJ2-7; 8 nucleotides match TRBD2. The CDR3 totals 13 residues. The V and J ends lost 10 bases and 7 bases, in that order; junction bases with no gene match: 12. The germline V gene encodes CDR1 SGHAT and CDR2 FQNNGV. The CDR3 DNA sequence: TGTGCCACCTCAGCGGGGGCCCGCCGGGAGCAGTACTTC. This gives the protein CATSAGARREQYF.

This chain uses TRBV18 with TRBJ1-6; D uncertain. V was pared by 2 bases and J by 9 bases, with 14 bases between. Germline loops: CDR1 KGHSH, CDR2 LQKENI. The CDR3 spans 15 residues. CDR3 in amino acids: CASSPSSGNASPLHF. The CDR3 bases are TGTGCCAGCTCACCATCAAGCGGGAATGCTTCACCCCTCCACTTT.

This chain joins TRBV10-3 and TRBJ2-5, with TRBD1 identical over 9 bases. The V gene end was trimmed by 5 bases and the J gene end by 5 bases; junction bases not matched to a gene: 9. Germline loops: CDR1 ENHRY, CDR2 SYGVKD. This CDR3 contains 15 residues. The CDR3 DNA reads TGTGCCATCAGTCTAGACAGGGGGAGCTGGGAGACCCAGTACTTC. Protein: CAISLDRGSWETQYF.

The chain joins TRBV28 to TRBJ2-5, with TRBD1 matching over 9 bases. Germline V gives CDR1 MDHEN, CDR2 SYDVKM. Trimming cost V 5 bases and J 1 base; bases outside gene matches: 14. The CDR3 runs to 18 residues. The CDR3, as DNA: TGTGCCAGCAGTACAGGGACAGGGTCGAACCCGTCCCAAGAGACCCAGTACTTC. Its translation: CASSTGTGSNPSQETQYF. The whole variable domain, filled in from reference TRBV28 and TRBJ2-5, reads DVKVTQSSRYLVKRTGEKVFLECVQDMDHENMFWYRQDPGLGLRLIYFSYDVKMKEKGDIPEGYSVSREKKERFSLILESASTNQTSMYLCASSTGTGSNPSQETQYFGPGTRLLVL.

This clone was detected only once. The CDR3 nucleotides are TGTGCCTGGAGTGTACAGTTTTTGAAGTTAGCAGATACGCAGTATTTT. Amino acids: CAWSVQFLKLADTQYF. The rearrangement links TRBV30 to TRBJ2-3; D is ambiguous. CDR1 and CDR2 from the germline V gene are GTSNPN and SVGIG (reference sequence). The V and J ends lost 0 bases and 4 bases respectively, with 17 bases between them. This CDR3 comprises 16 residues.

The genes are TRBV5-1 and TRBJ1-2; 9 bases agree with TRBD1. The CDR3 totals 14 residues. CDR1 and CDR2 from the germline V gene are SGHRS and YFSETQ. With 7 bases clipped from V and 7 bases from J, the junction kept 11 bases outside the gene matches. CDR3 loop: CASASLQGARGYTF. CDR3 in DNA: TGCGCCAGCGCCTCTCTACAGGGGGCTCGTGGCTACACCTTC.

The chain employs TRBV29-1 and TRBJ2-3, with a tentative D call TRBD2 (5 bases). V was shortened by 4 bases and J by 0 bases, with 20 bases between the two germline ends. This CDR3 comprises 17 residues. CDR1 is SQVTM and CDR2 is ANQGSEA in the germline V gene. The CDR3 reads CSVGTPGYDYSTDTQYF. In nucleotides, the CDR3 is TGCAGCGTTGGGACGCCGGGATACGATTATAGCACAGATACGCAGTATTTT.

This chain links TRBV15 with TRBJ2-1, with 11 bases that match TRBD2. CDR3 length equals 17 residues. Germline V gene data show CDR1 as LNHNV and CDR2 as YYDKDF (reference sequence). After removal of 5 bases from V and 8 bases from J, the junction contained 14 bases not matched to a gene. CDR3 nucleotides: TGTGCCACCAGCCGGCTCCTAGCGGGGGGCCGTTATGATGAGCAGTTCTTC. Protein: CATSRLLAGGRYDEQFF.

J is TRBJ2-7 and V is TRBV6-1, with TRBD1 identical over 7 bases. Trimming removed 2 bases from V and 2 bases from J; junction bases left unmatched: 6. CDR1 and CDR2 from the germline V gene are MNHNS and SASEGT. The CDR3 sequence is 15 residues long. For the CDR3, the DNA is TGTGCCAGCAGTGAACGACAGGGCAATACCTACGAGCAGTACTTC. The encoded protein is CASSERQGNTYEQYF.